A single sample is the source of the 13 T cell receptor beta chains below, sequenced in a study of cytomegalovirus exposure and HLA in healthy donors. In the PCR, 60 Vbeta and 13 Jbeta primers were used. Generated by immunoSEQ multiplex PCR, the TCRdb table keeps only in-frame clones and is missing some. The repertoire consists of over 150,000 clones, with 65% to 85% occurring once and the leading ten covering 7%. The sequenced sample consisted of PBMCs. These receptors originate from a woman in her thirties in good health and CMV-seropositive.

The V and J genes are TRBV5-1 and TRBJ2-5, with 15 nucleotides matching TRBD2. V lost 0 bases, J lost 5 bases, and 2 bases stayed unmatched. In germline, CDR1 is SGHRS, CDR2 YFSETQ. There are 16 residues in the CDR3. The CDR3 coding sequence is TGCGCCAGCAGCTTGGTGGGACTAGCGGGGGGTGAGACCCAGTACTTC. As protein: CASSLVGLAGGETQYF.

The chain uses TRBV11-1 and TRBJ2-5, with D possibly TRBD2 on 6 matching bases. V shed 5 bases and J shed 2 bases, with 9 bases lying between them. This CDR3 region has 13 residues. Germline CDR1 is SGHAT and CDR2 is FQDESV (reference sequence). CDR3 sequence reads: CASSGGIQETQYF. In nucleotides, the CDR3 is TGTGCCAGCAGCGGAGGGATTCAAGAGACCCAGTACTTC.

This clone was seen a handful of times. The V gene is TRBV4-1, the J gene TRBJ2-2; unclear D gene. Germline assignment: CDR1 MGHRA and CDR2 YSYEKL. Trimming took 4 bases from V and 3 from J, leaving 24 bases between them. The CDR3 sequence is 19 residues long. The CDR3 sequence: CASSPGTAQLNFHTGELFF. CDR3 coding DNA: TGCGCCAGCAGCCCAGGAACAGCCCAGCTCAATTTTCACACCGGGGAGCTGTTTTTT.

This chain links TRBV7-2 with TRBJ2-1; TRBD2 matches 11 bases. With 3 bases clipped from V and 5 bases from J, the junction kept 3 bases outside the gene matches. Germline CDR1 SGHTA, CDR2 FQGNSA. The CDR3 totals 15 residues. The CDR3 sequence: CASSFRLAGNNEQFF. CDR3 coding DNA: TGTGCCAGCAGCTTCAGACTAGCGGGGAACAATGAGCAGTTCTTC.

This CDR3 is CASSHNRGAGNQPQHF. CDR3 in DNA: TGTGCCAGCAGCCACAACAGGGGAGCAGGCAATCAGCCCCAGCATTTT. The chain recombines TRBV13 with TRBJ1-5; 7 bases fit TRBD1. Germline V gene lookup returns CDR1 PRHDT and CDR2 FYEKMQ (reference sequence). CDR3 size: 16 residues. With 5 bases clipped from V and 2 bases from J, the junction kept 9 bases outside the gene matches.

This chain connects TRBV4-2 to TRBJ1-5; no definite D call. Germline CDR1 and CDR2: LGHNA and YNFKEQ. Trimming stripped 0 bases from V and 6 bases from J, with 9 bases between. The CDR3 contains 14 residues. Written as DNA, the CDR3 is TGTGCCAGCAGCCAAGATAACGGCGGTCAGCCCCAGCATTTT. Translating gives CASSQDNGGQPQHF.

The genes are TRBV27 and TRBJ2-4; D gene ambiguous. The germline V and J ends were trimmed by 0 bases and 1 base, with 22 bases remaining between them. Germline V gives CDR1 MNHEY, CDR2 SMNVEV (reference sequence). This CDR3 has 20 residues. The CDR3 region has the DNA TGTGCCAGCAGTTTATCGTTGTCCCCTCTTACACTGGAGGCCAAAAACATTCAGTACTTC. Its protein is CASSLSLSPLTLEAKNIQYF.

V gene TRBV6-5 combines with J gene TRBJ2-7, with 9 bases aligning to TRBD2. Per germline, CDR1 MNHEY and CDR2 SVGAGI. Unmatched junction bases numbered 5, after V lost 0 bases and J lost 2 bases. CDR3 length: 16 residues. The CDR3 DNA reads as TGTGCCAGCAGTTACTCGGTAGCGGGGGCGACCTACGAGCAGTACTTC. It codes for CASSYSVAGATYEQYF.

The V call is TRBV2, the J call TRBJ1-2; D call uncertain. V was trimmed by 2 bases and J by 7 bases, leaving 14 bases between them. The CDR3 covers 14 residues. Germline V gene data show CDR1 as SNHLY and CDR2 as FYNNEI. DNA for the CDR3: TGTGCCAGCAGTGAAATTTTGAGCCAGGCTGGCTACACCTTC. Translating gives CASSEILSQAGYTF.

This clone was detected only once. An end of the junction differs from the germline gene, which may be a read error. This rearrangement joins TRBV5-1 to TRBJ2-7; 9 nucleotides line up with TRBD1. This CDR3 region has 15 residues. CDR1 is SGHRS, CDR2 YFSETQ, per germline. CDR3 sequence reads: CASSRTGGDSHEQYF. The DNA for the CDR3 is TGCGCCAGCAGCCGTACAGGGGGCGACTCCCACGAGCAGTACTTC.

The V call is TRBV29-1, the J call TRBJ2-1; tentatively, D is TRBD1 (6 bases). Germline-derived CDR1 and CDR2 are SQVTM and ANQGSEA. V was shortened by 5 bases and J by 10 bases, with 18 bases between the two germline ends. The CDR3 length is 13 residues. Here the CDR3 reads CSVSRGPDGEQFF. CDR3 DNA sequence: TGCAGCGTTTCCAGGGGTCCCGACGGGGAGCAGTTCTTC.

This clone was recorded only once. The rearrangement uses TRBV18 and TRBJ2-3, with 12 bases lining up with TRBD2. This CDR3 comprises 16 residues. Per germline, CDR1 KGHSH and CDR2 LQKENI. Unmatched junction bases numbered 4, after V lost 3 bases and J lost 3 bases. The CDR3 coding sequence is TGTGCCAGCTCACCGCTAGCGGGGGGGCCGACAGATACGCAGTATTTT. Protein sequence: CASSPLAGGPTDTQYF.

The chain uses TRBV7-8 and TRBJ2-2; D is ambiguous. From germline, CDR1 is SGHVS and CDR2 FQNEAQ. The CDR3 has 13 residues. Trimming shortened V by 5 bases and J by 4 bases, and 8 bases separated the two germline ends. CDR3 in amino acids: CASSPLGTGELFF. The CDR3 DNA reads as TGTGCCAGCAGCCCCCTAGGCACCGGGGAGCTGTTTTTT.